This T cell receptor beta chain was profiled in a study of shared clonotypes between healthy human individuals. In the study overall: Donors had three CD4 naive, three CD4 memory, two CD8 naive and one CD8 memory plate apiece.

CDR1 is SQVTM, CDR2 ANQGSEA, per germline. The V and J ends lost 7 bases and 2 bases, in that order; junction bases with no gene match: 5. The CDR3 is 12 amino acids. Under the authors' procedure: As immunoSEQ supplied junction-only sequences (without quality scores), filtering differed. Assay used: immunoSEQ multiplex PCR; TCRdb lists only in-frame clones, some missing. That table gives V, J and clone size, and the DNA gave D and trimming. The sample has about 2.3 million clones; around 92% are singletons. Input material: naive CD4+ T cells from PBMCs. Subset defined: CD45RA+ positively selected. The TCR was taken from a man between 18 and 29 years old in good health. Some clones in this sample may be carry-over from other donors' samples. V and J are TRBV29-1 and TRBJ2-7, with 7 bases lining up with TRBD1. The CDR3 nucleotides are TGCAGCGCCACAGGGGATACCTACGAGCAGTACTTC. This translates into CSATGDTYEQYF.